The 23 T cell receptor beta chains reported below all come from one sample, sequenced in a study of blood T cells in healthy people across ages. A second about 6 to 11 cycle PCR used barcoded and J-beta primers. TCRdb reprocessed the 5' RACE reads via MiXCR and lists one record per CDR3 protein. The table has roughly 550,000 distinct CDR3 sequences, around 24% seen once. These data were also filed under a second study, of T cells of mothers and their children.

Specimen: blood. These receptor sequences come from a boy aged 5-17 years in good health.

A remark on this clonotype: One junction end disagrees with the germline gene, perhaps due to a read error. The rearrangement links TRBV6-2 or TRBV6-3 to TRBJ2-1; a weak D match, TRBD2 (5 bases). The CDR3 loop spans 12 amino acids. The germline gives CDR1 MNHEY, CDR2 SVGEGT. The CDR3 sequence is CASSYVGSRGIF. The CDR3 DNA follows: TGTGCCAGCAGTTACGTGGGCTCCCGGGGAATCTTC.

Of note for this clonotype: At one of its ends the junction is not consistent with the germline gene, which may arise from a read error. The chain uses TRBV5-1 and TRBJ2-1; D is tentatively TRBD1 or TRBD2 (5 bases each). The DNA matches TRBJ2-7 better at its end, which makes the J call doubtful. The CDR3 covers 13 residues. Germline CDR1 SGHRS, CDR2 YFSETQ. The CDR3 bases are TGCGTCAGCAACCGGGACGGAGCGTACGAGCAGTACTTC. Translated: CVSNRDGAYEQYF.

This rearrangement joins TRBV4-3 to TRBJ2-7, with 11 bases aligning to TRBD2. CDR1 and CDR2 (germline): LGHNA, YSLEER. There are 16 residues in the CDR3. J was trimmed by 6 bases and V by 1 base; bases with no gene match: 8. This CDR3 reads CASSQGPLAGDGEQYF. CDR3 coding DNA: TGCGCCAGCAGCCAAGGCCCACTAGCGGGGGATGGCGAGCAGTACTTC.

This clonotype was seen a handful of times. Here the CDR3 DNA reads TGTGCCAGCAGCCTACTGAGGAACTATGGCTACACCTTC. It codes for CASSLLRNYGYTF. The rearrangement uses TRBV6-2 or TRBV6-3 and TRBJ1-2, with D uncertain. V was cut by 6 bases and J by 2 bases, with 10 bases left in between. The CDR3 extends over 13 amino acids. Germline assignment: CDR1 MNHEY and CDR2 SVGEGT.

This CDR3 is CSAEGLAGGQVGTDTQYF. The CDR3 DNA follows: TGCAGTGCTGAGGGACTAGCGGGAGGGCAGGTGGGAACAGATACGCAGTATTTT. V is TRBV20-1 and J is TRBJ2-3; 16 bases are shared with TRBD2. The V segment lost 5 bases and the J segment 3 bases; nucleotides outside the gene matches: 11. CDR1 and CDR2 from the germline V gene are DFQATT and SNEGSKA (reference sequence). The CDR3 contains 18 residues.

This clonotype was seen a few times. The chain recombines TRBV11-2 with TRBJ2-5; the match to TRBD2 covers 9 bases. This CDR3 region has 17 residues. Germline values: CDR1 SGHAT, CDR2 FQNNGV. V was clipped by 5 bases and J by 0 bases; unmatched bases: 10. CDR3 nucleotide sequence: TGTGCCAGCAGCCGAGGTGGGGCTAGCGGGAACCAAGAGACCCAGTACTTC. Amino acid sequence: CASSRGGASGNQETQYF.

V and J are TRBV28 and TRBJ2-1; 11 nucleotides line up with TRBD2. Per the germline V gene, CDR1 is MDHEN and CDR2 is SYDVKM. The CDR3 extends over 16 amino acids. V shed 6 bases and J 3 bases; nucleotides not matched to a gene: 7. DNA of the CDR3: TGTGCCAGCAGCGAAACCGGGACTAGCGGCTACAATGAGCAGTTCTTC. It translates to CASSETGTSGYNEQFF.

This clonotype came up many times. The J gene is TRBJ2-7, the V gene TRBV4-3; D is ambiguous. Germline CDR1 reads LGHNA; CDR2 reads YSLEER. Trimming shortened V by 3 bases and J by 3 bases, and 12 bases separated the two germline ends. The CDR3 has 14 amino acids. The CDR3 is CASSQSHKDYEQYF. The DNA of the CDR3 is TGCGCCAGCAGCCAGTCTCACAAGGACTACGAGCAGTACTTC.

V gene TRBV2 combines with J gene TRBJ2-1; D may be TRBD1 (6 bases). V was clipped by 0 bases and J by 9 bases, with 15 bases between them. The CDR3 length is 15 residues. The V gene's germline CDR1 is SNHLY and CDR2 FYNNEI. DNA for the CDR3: TGTGCCAGCAGTGAAGCGCAAGGGGGATGGAGTGAGCAGTTCTTC. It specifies CASSEAQGGWSEQFF.

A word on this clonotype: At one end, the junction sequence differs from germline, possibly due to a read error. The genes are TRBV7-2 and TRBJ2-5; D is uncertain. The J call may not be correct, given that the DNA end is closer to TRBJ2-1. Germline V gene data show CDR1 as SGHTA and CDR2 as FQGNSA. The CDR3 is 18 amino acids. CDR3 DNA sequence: TGTGCCAGCAGTTTAGCTTGGGGTGGGGAATTTTCCTACAATGAGCAGTTCTTC. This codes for CASSLAWGGEFSYNEQFF.

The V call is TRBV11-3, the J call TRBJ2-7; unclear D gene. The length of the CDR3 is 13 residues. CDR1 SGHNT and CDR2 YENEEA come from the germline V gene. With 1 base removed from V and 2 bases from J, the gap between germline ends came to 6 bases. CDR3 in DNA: TGTGCCAGCAGCTTAGGAGAGACCTACGAGCAGTACTTC. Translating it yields CASSLGETYEQYF.

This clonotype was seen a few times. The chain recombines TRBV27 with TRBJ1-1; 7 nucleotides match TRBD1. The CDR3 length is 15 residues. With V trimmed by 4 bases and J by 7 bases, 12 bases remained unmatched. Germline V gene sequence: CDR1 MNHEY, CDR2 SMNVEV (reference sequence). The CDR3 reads CASSSTGVAYYEAFF. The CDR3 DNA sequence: TGTGCCAGCAGTTCTACAGGGGTCGCCTACTATGAAGCTTTCTTT.

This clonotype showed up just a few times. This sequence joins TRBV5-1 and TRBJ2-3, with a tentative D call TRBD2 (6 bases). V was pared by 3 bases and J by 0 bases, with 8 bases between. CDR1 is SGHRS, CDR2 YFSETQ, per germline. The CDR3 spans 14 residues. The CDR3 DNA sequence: TGCGCCAGCAGCTCTAGCGCTAGCACAGATACGCAGTATTTT. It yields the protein CASSSSASTDTQYF.

The CDR3 is CASSLTGKDNEQFF. CDR3 sequence (DNA): TGTGCCAGCAGCTTAACAGGAAAAGACAATGAGCAGTTCTTC. The chain recombines TRBV7-9 with TRBJ2-1; possibly TRBD1 for D (5 bases). CDR3 length: 14 amino acids. Trimming took 2 bases from V and 5 from J, leaving 10 bases between them. Germline-derived CDR1 and CDR2 are SEHNR and FQNEAQ (reference sequence).

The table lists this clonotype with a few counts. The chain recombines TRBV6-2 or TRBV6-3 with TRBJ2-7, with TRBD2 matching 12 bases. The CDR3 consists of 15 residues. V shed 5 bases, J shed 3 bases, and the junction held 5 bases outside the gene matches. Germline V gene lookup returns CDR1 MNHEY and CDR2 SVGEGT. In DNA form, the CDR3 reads TGTGCCAGCAGTGGCGGGACTAGCGGGTACTACGAGCAGTACTTC. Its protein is CASSGGTSGYYEQYF.

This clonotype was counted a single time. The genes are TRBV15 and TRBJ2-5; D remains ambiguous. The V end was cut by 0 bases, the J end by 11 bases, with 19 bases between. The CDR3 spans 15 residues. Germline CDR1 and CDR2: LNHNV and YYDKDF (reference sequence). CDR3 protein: CATSRDSPGLDAQYF. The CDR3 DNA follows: TGTGCCACCAGCAGAGATTCCCCGGGTCTAGATGCGCAGTACTTC.

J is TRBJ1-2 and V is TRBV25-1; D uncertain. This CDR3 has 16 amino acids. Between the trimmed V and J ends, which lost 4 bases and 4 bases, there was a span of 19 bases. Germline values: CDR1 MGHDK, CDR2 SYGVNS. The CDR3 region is CASSGGRERSFYGYTF. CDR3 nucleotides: TGTGCCAGCAGTGGTGGGAGAGAGAGATCCTTCTATGGCTACACCTTC.

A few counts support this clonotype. The CDR3 is CASSRGTPYYEQYF. The DNA of the CDR3 is TGTGCCAGTAGTCGCGGGACCCCATACTACGAGCAGTACTTC. This rearrangement joins TRBV19 to TRBJ2-5; possible D gene TRBD2, 6 bases. Matching the DNA end better, TRBJ2-7 makes the J call doubtful. Germline V lookup: CDR1 LNHDA, CDR2 SQIVND (reference sequence). CDR3 length: 14 residues.

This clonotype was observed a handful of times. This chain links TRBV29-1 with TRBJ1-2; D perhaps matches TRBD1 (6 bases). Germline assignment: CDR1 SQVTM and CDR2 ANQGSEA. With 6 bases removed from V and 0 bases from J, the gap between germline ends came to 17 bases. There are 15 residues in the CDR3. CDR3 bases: TGCAGCGTAGACCCTGGACAGCACTCTAACTATGGCTACACCTTC. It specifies CSVDPGQHSNYGYTF.

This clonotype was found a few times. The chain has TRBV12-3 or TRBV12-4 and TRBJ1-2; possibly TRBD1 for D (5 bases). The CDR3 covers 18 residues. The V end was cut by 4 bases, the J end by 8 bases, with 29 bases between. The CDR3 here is CASSYPWGLFGGKAGYTF. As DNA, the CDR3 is TGTGCCAGCAGTTATCCTTGGGGGTTGTTTGGAGGGAAGGCGGGCTACACCTTC.

The CDR3, as DNA: TGCGCCAGCAGCCATGGGGCTTTTGAGACAGGGGGCACAGATACGCAGTATTTT. It translates to CASSHGAFETGGTDTQYF. The genes are TRBV5-1 and TRBJ2-3; TRBD1 agrees at 8 bases. CDR1 and CDR2 from the germline V gene are SGHRS and YFSETQ. Trimming at V came to 4 bases and at J to 1 base, leaving 14 bases not matched to a gene. CDR3 length: 18 residues.

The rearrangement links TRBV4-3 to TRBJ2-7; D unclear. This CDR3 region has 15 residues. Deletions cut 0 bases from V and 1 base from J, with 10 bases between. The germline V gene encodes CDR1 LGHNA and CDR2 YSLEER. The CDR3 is CASSQEFARSYEQYF. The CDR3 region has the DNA TGCGCCAGCAGCCAAGAGTTCGCACGATCCTACGAGCAGTACTTC.

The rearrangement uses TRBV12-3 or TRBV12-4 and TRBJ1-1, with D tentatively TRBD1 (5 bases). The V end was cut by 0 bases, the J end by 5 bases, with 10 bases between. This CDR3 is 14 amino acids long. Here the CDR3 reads CASSLAQEGTEAFF. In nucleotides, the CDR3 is TGTGCCAGCAGTTTAGCACAAGAGGGGACTGAAGCTTTCTTT.